This entry describes one T cell receptor (beta chain). The data belong to a study of blood T cell repertoires in COVID-19. Enrolment of Seattle patients took place during active infection, and they were followed longitudinally. V trimming: 5 bases; J trimming: 4 bases; junction bases outside the gene matches: 4. Germline V gene sequence: CDR1 SGHAT, CDR2 FQNNGV. The CDR3 length is 13 residues. Sequencing was performed with immunoSEQ multiplex PCR; in TCRdb, only in-frame clones are kept and a portion is missing. The sample contains a few hundred thousand clones, nearly 85% of which appear only once. Input material: peripheral blood. The V gene is TRBV11-2, the J gene TRBJ2-7, with 8 positions matching TRBD1. This TCR derives from a woman younger than 45 with COVID-19, enrolled during active disease. The CDR3 region has the DNA TGTGCCAGCAGCCACAGGGGGGTTTACGAGCAGTACTTC. Amino acids: CASSHRGVYEQYF.